This is a list of T cell receptor beta chains from one sample in a study of control samples from healthy donors and cancer patients. The assay was immunoSEQ multiplex PCR, and TCRdb's table has in-frame clones only and misses some. This sample has under 200,000 clones, with 94% found just once. Material: blood. These receptors all stem from a woman in her 40s in good health. CDR3s include the opening cysteine and the closing phenylalanine or tryptophan. A D gene is named only where the DNA matches it firmly. Part of the rows lack a size; the others show once, few, many or a class for expanded clones.

cdr3_nt cdr3_aa d_call v_call clone_size j_call
TGCGCCAGCAGCTTCACGTTGGGAGCTGAAGCTTTCTTT CASSFTLGAEAFF - TRBV5-1 - TRBJ1-1
TGTGCCAGCCGACGGGATTCACCCCTCCACTTT CASRRDSPLHF - TRBV7-2 few TRBJ1-6
TGTGCCAGCAGTTACCCCGGGACAGGAGGGGAGACCCAGTACTTC CASSYPGTGGETQYF TRBD1 TRBV5-6 - TRBJ2-5
TGTGCTAGTGGTTTGGGCACTGAAGCTTTCTTT CASGLGTEAFF - TRBV12-5 - TRBJ1-1
TGCGCCAGCAGCGCAGCTAATGCTGGGGCCAACGTCCTGACTTTC CASSAANAGANVLTF - TRBV5-1 - TRBJ2-6
TGTGCCAGCAGTGAGTGGGGGGGCGGTCAGCCCCAGCATTTT CASSEWGGGQPQHF - TRBV6-1 - TRBJ1-5
TGTGCCAGCAGCCTGGCCGGGACAGCCCGTGGAAAACTGTTTTTT CASSLAGTARGKLFF TRBD1 TRBV14 - TRBJ1-4
TGTGCCAGCAGTGAAGGGAGGACGGGGATATCACCCCTCCACTTT CASSEGRTGISPLHF - TRBV2 - TRBJ1-6
TGTGCCACCAGCAGAGAAGTGACAGGGAGCGGCTACACCTTC CATSREVTGSGYTF TRBD1 TRBV15 - TRBJ1-2
TGCAGCGTTGACAAACTAGGACGAGAGACCCAGTACTTC CSVDKLGRETQYF - TRBV29-1 - TRBJ2-5
TGTGCCAGTAGGGACACGGGACAGAGGAACACTGAAGCTTTCTTT CASRDTGQRNTEAFF TRBD1 TRBV19 - TRBJ1-1
TGTGCCAGCAGCTTAACGGGGGGCAGGGAGCAGTTCTTC CASSLTGGREQFF - TRBV11-2 few TRBJ2-1
TGTGCCAGCAGTCTAGCGGGAATCGGGACCCAGTACTTC CASSLAGIGTQYF TRBD2 TRBV25-1 - TRBJ2-5
TGTGCCAGCAGCCCCTATTCAGGGGCGACCGACTATGGCTACACCTTC CASSPYSGATDYGYTF - TRBV7-8 - TRBJ1-2
TGTGCCAGCAGCTTGGCCGGCAGTCGAAGCGGCTACACCTTC CASSLAGSRSGYTF - TRBV5-4 - TRBJ1-2
TGTGCCAGTAGTATCCAACCGCAGAACACTGAAGCTTTCTTT CASSIQPQNTEAFF - TRBV19 - TRBJ1-1
TGCGCCAGCAGCGTACAGGGGAGTTCCTACAATGAGCAGTTCTTC CASSVQGSSYNEQFF TRBD1 TRBV5-1 - TRBJ2-1